This is a list of T cell receptor beta chains from one sample in a study of blood T cell repertoires in COVID-19. Only in-frame clones appear in the TCRdb table, and some are missing; sequencing was by immunoSEQ multiplex PCR. The sample yields around 70,000 clones, about four fifths seen once. What was sequenced was peripheral blood. The receptors originated from a human donor in a cohort sampled during active COVID-19. Both conserved end residues are part of each CDR3. A D gene is named only where the DNA matches it firmly. Some rows have no size entry. The others give once, few or many, or a class for an expanded clone.

j_call,d_call,clone_size,v_call,cdr3_nt,cdr3_aa
TRBJ1-2,.,.,TRBV4-2,TGTGCCAGCAGCCAAGATTATCCCACAGGGTATGGCTACACCTTC,CASSQDYPTGYGYTF
TRBJ1-3,.,few,TRBV19,TGTGCCAGTAGTCGACAGGCTGGAAACACCATATATTTT,CASSRQAGNTIYF
TRBJ2-5,TRBD2,.,TRBV5-8,TGTGCCAGCAGCTTGGAGGGACTAGCGGGATTTGAGACCCAGTACTTC,CASSLEGLAGFETQYF
TRBJ2-3,TRBD1,.,TRBV5-1,TGCGCCAGCACCCTGACAGGGGGTATGTCGCAGTATTTT,CASTLTGGMSQYF
TRBJ2-7,TRBD2,.,TRBV25-1,TGTGCCAGCCCAGGACTAGCGGGAAAGTTGCAGTACTTC,CASPGLAGKLQYF
TRBJ2-7,TRBD2,.,TRBV28,TGTGCCAGCAGTCCGGGGACTAACTACGAGCAGTACTTC,CASSPGTNYEQYF
TRBJ2-7,.,.,TRBV6-1,TGTGCCAGCAGTGACCAGGGCCCCTACGAGCAGTACTTC,CASSDQGPYEQYF
TRBJ2-7,.,.,TRBV30,TGTGCCTGGAGTGACACATACGAGCAGTACTTC,CAWSDTYEQYF
TRBJ2-5,TRBD1,.,TRBV5-4,TGTGCCAGCAGCGTATCCGGGACAGGGGAGACCCAGTACTTC,CASSVSGTGETQYF
TRBJ1-1,TRBD1,.,TRBV5-1,TGCGCCAGCAGCTTGGACAGGGGGCGGGTGATGAACACTGAAGCTTTCTTT,CASSLDRGRVMNTEAFF
TRBJ2-1,TRBD2,.,TRBV7-2,TGTGCCAGCAGCTTAGGGACTAGCGGGCGCAATGAGCAGTTCTTC,CASSLGTSGRNEQFF
TRBJ1-1,TRBD1,.,TRBV25-1,TGTGCCAGCACCTACAGGGGTACTGAAGCTTTCTTT,CASTYRGTEAFF
TRBJ2-7,.,.,TRBV28,TGTGCCAGCAGCTCGGTGCAGGGCGGCGAGCAGTACTTC,CASSSVQGGEQYF
TRBJ1-2,.,.,TRBV10-2,TGCGCCAGCAGTGACCCGACAGTCCAAGGGGGCTACACCTTC,CASSDPTVQGGYTF
TRBJ1-2,.,.,TRBV29-1,TGCAGCGTTGATGCGGCGTTGCCCCCCTTGAGTGGCTACACCTTC,CSVDAALPPLSGYTF
TRBJ1-1,.,once,TRBV6-5,TGTGCCAGCAGTCCAAACAGGGACGGGAACACTGAAGCTTTCTTT,CASSPNRDGNTEAFF
TRBJ2-7,TRBD2,once,TRBV2,TGTGCCAGCAGTGGTGCCGCACTAGCGGACTCCTACGAGCAGTACTTC,CASSGAALADSYEQYF
TRBJ2-5,.,once,TRBV25-1,TGTGCCAGCAGTGAAGACGGACAGCAAGAGACCCAGTACTTC,CASSEDGQQETQYF
TRBJ1-6,.,few,TRBV30,TGTGCCTGGAGTCGAGATACCTTTGGTAATTCACCCCTCCACTTT,CAWSRDTFGNSPLHF
TRBJ2-5,.,.,TRBV19,TGTGCCAGTAGTACGACCGGGCAAGAGACCCAGTACTTC,CASSTTGQETQYF
TRBJ2-7,.,.,TRBV3-1/TRBV3-2,TGTGCCAGCAGCCAAGATCATCCCAATCACTACGAGCAGTACTTC,CASSQDHPNHYEQYF
TRBJ2-2,TRBD1,.,TRBV4-3,TGCGCCAGCAGCCAAGAGAGGGGGCTCGGCACCGGGGAGCTGTTTTTT,CASSQERGLGTGELFF
TRBJ1-4,TRBD1,.,TRBV5-1,TGCGCCAGCAGCTTCGGACAGGGTAATGAAAAACTGTTTTTT,CASSFGQGNEKLFF
TRBJ1-4,.,few,TRBV2,TGTGCCAGCAATCTCGACAGGAATAATGAAAAACTGTTTTTT,CASNLDRNNEKLFF
TRBJ2-5,TRBD2,.,TRBV7-2,TGTGCCAGCAGCTTAGGAGGTAGCGGGAGAGAGACCCAGTACTTC,CASSLGGSGRETQYF
TRBJ2-1,TRBD1,.,TRBV4-3,TGCGCCAGCAGCCAAGGTCAGGGGGCCTACAATGAGCAGTTCTTC,CASSQGQGAYNEQFF
TRBJ2-7,TRBD1,.,TRBV2,TGTGCCAGCAGTACGACAGGGACGTACGAGCAGTACTTC,CASSTTGTYEQYF
TRBJ1-5,.,.,TRBV27,TGTGCCAGCAGTCTACTCACAGTGCAGCCCCAGCATTTT,CASSLLTVQPQHF
TRBJ1-3,TRBD1,.,TRBV7-2,TGTGCCAGCAGCTTGACAGGGGGAGGAAACACCATATATTTT,CASSLTGGGNTIYF
TRBJ2-7,.,.,TRBV5-4,TGTGCCAGCAGCTTGGTACTAGAAGGCGAGCAGTACTTC,CASSLVLEGEQYF
TRBJ2-5,TRBD2,.,TRBV5-1,TGCGCCAGCAGGGCCGGGACTAGCGCCGGAGAGACCCAGTACTTC,CASRAGTSAGETQYF
TRBJ1-1,TRBD1,.,TRBV27,TGTGCCAGCAGTTTGCGCCGGGACAGGGGGCAGGTCACTGAAGCTTTCTTT,CASSLRRDRGQVTEAFF
TRBJ2-2,TRBD2,.,TRBV7-8,TGTGCCAGCAGCTTAGTAGCGGGAATTGACGGGGAGCTGTTTTTT,CASSLVAGIDGELFF
TRBJ2-2,.,.,TRBV7-9,TGTGCCAGCAGCTTAGTGCAGGGTGACACCGGGGAGCTGTTTTTT,CASSLVQGDTGELFF
TRBJ2-7,TRBD1,.,TRBV4-1,TGCGCCAGCAGCCAAGATCCCGGACAGGGGGCTTCTTACGAGCAGTACTTC,CASSQDPGQGASYEQYF
TRBJ2-1,.,.,TRBV7-9,TGTGCCAGCAGCCGCGGGACCCAATCCTACAATGAGCAGTTCTTC,CASSRGTQSYNEQFF
TRBJ1-5,.,few,TRBV19,TGTGCCAGTAGTATAGATATCCTGACAGCAACTAGCAATCAGCCCCAGCATTTT,CASSIDILTATSNQPQHF
TRBJ1-2,TRBD1,.,TRBV5-6,TGTGCCAGCAGCTTGGGACAGGGGGTAGGGGGCTACACCTTC,CASSLGQGVGGYTF
TRBJ2-5,TRBD2,.,TRBV24-1,TGTGCCACCAGTGCCGCCGCAGGACGGGGAGGGAGAGAGACCCAGTACTTC,CATSAAAGRGGRETQYF
TRBJ1-5,.,.,TRBV3-1/TRBV3-2,TGTGCCAGCAGCCATAGCGGGGGACGGCCCCAGCCCCAGCATTTT,CASSHSGGRPQPQHF
TRBJ2-3,TRBD2,.,TRBV4-1,TGCGCCAGCAGCCAAGAGGGGGGACTAGCAACAGATACGCAGTATTTT,CASSQEGGLATDTQYF
TRBJ2-3,TRBD2,.,TRBV9,TGTGCCAGCAGCGTAAAAGCGGGAGGGTCCAGCACAGATACGCAGTATTTT,CASSVKAGGSSTDTQYF
TRBJ1-5,.,.,TRBV10-3,TGTGCCATCAGTGCAGATGCCGTCAATCAGCCCCAGCATTTT,CAISADAVNQPQHF